This is a list of T cell receptor beta chains from one sample in a study of CD8 T cells in ankylosing spondylitis. From the 5' RACE reads, TCRdb called clonotypes with MiXCR, one entry per CDR3 protein. The table records 250,000 to 300,000 distinct CDR3 sequences, around 20% of them present only once. The sequenced material came from blood, either unsorted or a sorted T cell fraction (not recorded which). These receptors originate from a male donor with ankylosing spondylitis or in good health (not recorded which). The CDR3 runs from the conserved cysteine through the conserved F or W. The D gene is left open where the match is weak. Size tells how often a clone was seen (once, few, many) or the class of an expanded clone, and some rows leave it out.

cdr3_aa cdr3_nt v_call clone_size j_call d_call
CASSKVAGADEQFF TGTGCCAGCAGTAAGGTAGCGGGAGCCGATGAGCAGTTCTTC TRBV27 once TRBJ2-1 TRBD2
CASSLLSGKSNEQFF TGTGCCAGCAGCTTACTCAGCGGGAAGTCTAATGAGCAGTTCTTC TRBV11-2 - TRBJ2-1 TRBD2
CSATRLAGGSKETQYF TGCAGTGCTACAAGACTAGCGGGAGGCTCCAAAGAGACCCAGTACTTC TRBV20-1 many TRBJ2-5 TRBD2
CATRGKGFAKNIQYF TGTGCCACCAGAGGGAAGGGGTTTGCCAAAAACATTCAGTACTTC TRBV15 few TRBJ2-4 -
CAITRRTITLPTPEAFF TGTGCCATCACTCGCCGGACAATCACCCTTCCAACTCCTGAAGCTTTCTTT TRBV10-3 many TRBJ1-1 -
CATAHNTEAFF TGTGCCACTGCCCATAACACTGAAGCTTTCTTT TRBV25-1 many TRBJ1-1 -
CATRGEHETQYF TGTGCCACCAGGGGGGAGCACGAGACCCAGTACTTC TRBV24-1 - TRBJ2-5 -
CATSDGTPEQFF TGTGCCACCAGTGATGGGACCCCAGAGCAGTTCTTC TRBV24-1 - TRBJ2-1 -
CASSRLYRTSGGPRLQDTQYF TGTGCCAGCAGTCGACTTTACAGGACTAGCGGGGGGCCTCGGCTACAAGATACGCAGTATTTT TRBV2 few TRBJ2-3 TRBD2
CASSSGGGTGELFF TGCGCCAGCAGCTCGGGAGGGGGCACCGGGGAGCTGTTTTTT TRBV5-1 many TRBJ2-2 TRBD2
CSARGREWGNQPQHF TGCAGTGCTAGGGGCAGGGAGTGGGGCAATCAGCCCCAGCATTTT TRBV20-1 few TRBJ1-5 -
CASSAPNTGELFF TGCGCCAGCAGCGCACCGAACACCGGGGAGCTGTTTTTT TRBV5-1 few TRBJ2-2 -
CASTLKGQLTGELFF TGTGCCAGCACCCTGAAGGGACAGCTCACCGGGGAGCTGTTTTTT TRBV12-3/TRBV12-4 - TRBJ2-2 TRBD1
CSARPSGRVPTGELFF TGCAGTGCTAGACCTAGCGGGAGGGTTCCCACCGGGGAGCTGTTTTTT TRBV20-1 - TRBJ2-2 TRBD2
CSVEDGDSRQTQYF TGCAGCGTTGAAGACGGGGACAGTAGGCAGACCCAGTACTTC TRBV29-1 few TRBJ2-5 TRBD1
CASSPLQGQYNEQFF TGTGCCAGCTCACCACTACAAGGACAGTACAATGAGCAGTTCTTC TRBV18 few TRBJ2-1 -
CASSTTGITGELFF TGTGCCAGCAGTACGACAGGGATCACCGGGGAGCTGTTTTTT TRBV12-3/TRBV12-4 - TRBJ2-2 TRBD1
CASSFGSGGGQETQYF TGCGCCAGCAGCTTTGGTAGCGGAGGGGGTCAAGAGACCCAGTACTTC TRBV5-1 - TRBJ2-5 -
CSVGGVNTEAFF TGCAGCGTTGGCGGGGTGAACACTGAAGCTTTCTTT TRBV29-1 medium-sized TRBJ1-1 -
CSSSEGENIQYF TGCTCCAGCAGTGAGGGGGAAAACATTCAGTACTTC TRBV10-2 - TRBJ2-4 -
CASSYDSGGLADTQYF TGTGCCAGCAGTTACGATAGCGGGGGGCTCGCAGATACGCAGTATTTT TRBV6-5 - TRBJ2-3 TRBD2
CSARRDRGNTEAFF TGCAGTGCTAGACGGGACAGGGGGAACACTGAAGCTTTCTTT TRBV20-1 few TRBJ1-1 TRBD1
CASSELALKGTEAFF TGTGCCAGCAGTGAATTGGCGCTGAAGGGCACTGAAGCTTTCTTT TRBV6-1 - TRBJ1-1 -
CASGSTGDYGYTF TGTGCCAGCGGCTCGACAGGGGACTATGGCTACACCTTC TRBV12-3/TRBV12-4 - TRBJ1-2 TRBD1
CATSRVGGASTDTQYF TGTGCCACCAGCAGAGTGGGGGGGGCTAGCACAGATACGCAGTATTTT TRBV15 - TRBJ2-3 -
CSVQHQPQETQYF TGCAGTGTTCAACACCAACCTCAAGAGACCCAGTACTTC TRBV20-1 - TRBJ2-5 -
CASSLTHPNEQFF TGTGCCAGCAGTTTAACCCACCCCAATGAGCAGTTCTTC TRBV28 - TRBJ2-1 -
CSVEEGYTF TGCAGCGTTGAGGAAGGCTACACCTTC TRBV29-1 - TRBJ1-2 -
CASSLNWGGNQPQHF TGTGCCAGCAGCTTAAATTGGGGAGGAAATCAGCCCCAGCATTTT TRBV7-2 - TRBJ1-5 -
CASSLGPDNEQFF TGCGCCAGCAGCCTCGGGCCAGACAATGAGCAGTTCTTC TRBV5-1 many TRBJ2-1 -
CASSLASSGTAYLGNEQFF TGCGCCAGCAGCTTGGCGAGCTCCGGGACAGCCTACTTGGGGAATGAGCAGTTCTTC TRBV5-1 few TRBJ2-1 TRBD1
CASSRDSHYTDTQYF TGTGCCAGCAGCCGCGACAGCCACTACACAGATACGCAGTATTTT TRBV4-2 few TRBJ2-3 -
CASSYSMWSQQHTNTEAFF TGTGCCAGCAGTTACTCGATGTGGTCCCAGCAGCATACGAACACTGAAGCTTTCTTT TRBV6-5 - TRBJ1-1 -
CSASLTGLTTEAFF TGCAGTGCTAGCCTCACAGGGTTAACCACTGAAGCTTTCTTT TRBV20-1 many TRBJ1-1 -
CASSPRGQETQYF TGTGCCAGCAGCCCCCGGGGGCAAGAGACCCAGTACTTC TRBV9 many TRBJ2-5 -
CASSPGGQRDNEQFF TGTGCCAGCAGTCCGGGCGGACAGAGAGACAATGAGCAGTTCTTC TRBV28 few TRBJ2-1 -
CASSLGHPLPEAFF TGCGCCAGCAGCTTAGGACACCCTTTGCCTGAAGCTTTCTTT TRBV5-1 - TRBJ1-1 -
CASSQVDRRTHYNEQFF TGTGCCAGCAGCCAAGTGGACCGACGGACCCACTACAATGAGCAGTTCTTC TRBV3-1 - TRBJ2-1 -
CASRSQETQYF TGCGCCAGCAGATCCCAAGAGACCCAGTACTTC TRBV5-1 many TRBJ2-5 -
CASSLAVTGGYGYTF TGCGCCAGCAGCTTGGCCGTTACAGGTGGATATGGCTACACCTTC TRBV5-1 - TRBJ1-2 -
CASSYGQGVTDTQYF TGTGCCAGCAGTTACGGACAGGGGGTTACAGATACGCAGTATTTT TRBV6-5 many TRBJ2-3 TRBD1
CASSLSSQVEQFF TGTGCCAGCAGTTTATCGTCCCAAGTTGAGCAGTTCTTC TRBV27 many TRBJ2-1 -
CASSGVLRRAGYGYTF TGTGCCAGCAGCGGGGTACTTAGAAGAGCTGGCTATGGCTACACCTTC TRBV9 - TRBJ1-2 -
CSARGLTELFF TGCAGTGCTAGAGGGCTTACCGAACTGTTTTTT TRBV20-1 many TRBJ2-2 -
CASSYRTASGANALTF TGTGCCAGCAGTTACAGAACAGCCTCTGGGGCCAACGCCCTGACTTTC TRBV6-5 - TRBJ2-6 -
CASSLAPPTGNSGNTIYF TGTGCCAGCAGCTTAGCACCCCCGACGGGGAACTCTGGAAACACCATATATTTT TRBV7-6 many TRBJ1-3 -
CASSMAGSGANVLTF TGTGCCAGCAGCATGGCGGGCTCTGGGGCCAACGTCCTGACTTTC TRBV9 few TRBJ2-6 -
CSARGREETQYF TGCAGTGCTAGGGGGAGGGAAGAGACCCAGTACTTC TRBV20-1 many TRBJ2-5 TRBD2
CSARAGGNTGELFF TGCAGTGCTAGAGCCGGGGGGAACACCGGGGAGCTGTTTTTT TRBV20-1 many TRBJ2-2 -
CASSRNEGRGYSNQPQHF TGTGCCAGCAGTCGTAACGAGGGGCGGGGGTATAGCAATCAGCCCCAGCATTTT TRBV6-1 few TRBJ1-5 -
CASRGAGENTGELFF TGTGCCAGCAGGGGCGCCGGAGAGAACACCGGGGAGCTGTTTTTT TRBV12-3/TRBV12-4 many TRBJ2-2 -
CASSITGTDYDYTF TGCGCCAGCAGCATTACCGGGACAGACTATGACTACACCTTC TRBV5-1 - TRBJ1-2 TRBD1
CASSPGQGVAGELFF TGTGCTAGCAGCCCGGGACAGGGGGTCGCCGGGGAGCTGTTTTTT TRBV7-7 few TRBJ2-2 TRBD1
CASSLWGEDYGYTF TGTGCCAGCAGTTTATGGGGAGAGGACTATGGCTACACCTTC TRBV12-3/TRBV12-4 many TRBJ1-2 -